The clone carrying this TCR beta chain was seen a few times. This sample is drawn from a study of blood T cell repertoires in COVID-19. The overall study: There were acute and convalescent COVID-19 samples, and they came from the United States, Italy and Spain.

Under the authors' procedure: Reference gene primer amplification yielded estimated nucleated cell counts. Assay used: immunoSEQ multiplex PCR; TCRdb lists only in-frame clones, some missing. V and J calls and clone size follow that table, whereas D and trimming were derived from the DNA. The data hold 300,000 to 350,000 clones, with roughly 90% observed a single time. Trimming shortened V by 0 bases and J by 10 bases, and 9 bases separated the two germline ends. Germline values: CDR1 SNHLY, CDR2 FYNNEI. The CDR3 is 12 amino acids. Clinical history as reported by participants underpinned cohort assignment. Each recovered donor of Cohort 3 presented with two negative PCRs, clearance, or symptom resolution.

The genes are TRBV2 and TRBJ1-2; D is unresolved. The sequence came from a woman in her 30s who had recovered from COVID-19. Sample: PBMCs or T cells enriched from blood (not recorded which). The CDR3: CASSEAVGAYTF. The CDR3 bases are TGTGCCAGCAGTGAAGCCGTGGGAGCCTACACCTTC.